This entry lists 24 T cell receptor beta chains sequenced from one sample in a study of blood T cell repertoires in COVID-19. Sequenced by immunoSEQ multiplex PCR; TCRdb stores in-frame clones only, minus some. The sample holds about 260,000 clones, approximately 88% seen once. Sequencing used peripheral blood. The receptors come from a woman in her seventies with COVID-19, enrolled during active disease.

The chain recombines TRBV6-2 or TRBV6-3 with TRBJ2-5; the D gene is possibly TRBD1 (5 bases). The V and J ends lost 0 bases and 5 bases respectively, with 13 bases between them. CDR1 is MNHEY, CDR2 SVGEGT, per germline. The CDR3 is 15 amino acids. CDR3 loop: CASSYSSGLWETQYF. The CDR3 bases are TGTGCCAGCAGTTACTCTTCAGGGCTTTGGGAGACCCAGTACTTC.

The rearrangement joins TRBV12-5 to TRBJ2-1; perhaps TRBD1 as D (5 bases). From germline, CDR1 is LGHNT and CDR2 FRNRAP. This CDR3 is 13 amino acids long. V was cut by 6 bases and J by 4 bases, with 10 bases left in between. The CDR3 bases are TGTGCTAGTGGGAAGACAGAATACAATGAGCAGTTCTTC. This codes for CASGKTEYNEQFF.

The V call is TRBV19, the J call TRBJ2-2; 7 bases fit TRBD2. The CDR3 spans 13 residues. Trimming took 7 bases from V and 6 from J; bases not matched to a gene: 5. Germline loops: CDR1 LNHDA, CDR2 SQIVND (reference sequence). CDR3 sequence: CASTLTSAGELFF. The DNA for the CDR3 is TGTGCCAGTACCCTTACTAGCGCCGGGGAGCTGTTTTTT. The whole variable domain, filled in from reference TRBV19 and TRBJ2-2, reads DGGITQSPKYLFRKEGQNVTLSCEQNLNHDAMYWYRQDPGQGLRLIYYSQIVNDFQKGDIAEGYSVSREKKESFPLTVTSAQKNPTAFYLCASTLTSAGELFFGEGSRLTVL.

The J gene is TRBJ1-5, the V gene TRBV2, with D tentatively TRBD1 (6 bases). V lost 2 bases, J lost 5 bases, and 7 bases lay in between. The CDR3 contains 13 residues. Germline V gives CDR1 SNHLY, CDR2 FYNNEI. The CDR3 protein is CASSEYRDQPQHF. The CDR3 DNA follows: TGTGCCAGCAGTGAATACAGGGATCAGCCCCAGCATTTT.

This rearrangement joins TRBV5-1 to TRBJ1-2, with D perhaps matching TRBD1 (5 bases). From germline, CDR1 is SGHRS and CDR2 YFSETQ. This CDR3 is 14 amino acids long. V gave up 4 bases and J gave up 4 bases, with 14 bases separating them. CDR3 protein: CASSLRDFSYGYTF. The DNA for the CDR3 is TGCGCCAGCAGCCTTCGGGACTTCTCCTATGGCTACACCTTC.

The V gene is TRBV7-9, the J gene TRBJ2-7, with TRBD2 matching 10 bases. Germline CDR1 and CDR2: SEHNR and FQNEAQ (reference sequence). Unmatched junction bases numbered 8, after V lost 3 bases and J lost 0 bases. The CDR3 is 17 amino acids. CDR3 in DNA: TGTGCCAGCAGCTTTGGTAGCGGGAGGTACAGCTCCTACGAGCAGTACTTC. Amino acid sequence: CASSFGSGRYSSYEQYF. Drawing the rest from reference TRBV7-9 and TRBJ2-7, the complete variable domain is DTGVSQNPRHKITKRGQNVTFRCDPISEHNRLYWYRQTLGQGPEFLTYFQNEAQLEKSRLLSDRFSAERPKGSFSTLEIQRTEQGDSAMYLCASSFGSGRYSSYEQYFGPGTRLTVT.

The chain joins TRBV7-6 to TRBJ2-1; 7 nucleotides match TRBD1. The V gene's germline CDR1 is SGHVS and CDR2 FNYEAQ. This CDR3 spans 15 amino acids. Trimming cost V 3 bases and J 0 bases; bases outside gene matches: 2. The CDR3 DNA is TGTGCCAGCAGCTTGGGACAGACCTCCTACAATGAGCAGTTCTTC. It encodes CASSLGQTSYNEQFF.

The rearrangement uses TRBV28 and TRBJ1-2, with D perhaps TRBD1 (5 bases). Looked up from germline, CDR1 is MDHEN and CDR2 is SYDVKM. The V gene lost 4 bases and the J gene lost 0 bases, with 12 bases spanning the gap. This CDR3 comprises 15 residues. CDR3 nucleotides: TGTGCCAGCAGTTCCGACAGCAATGCTAACTATGGCTACACCTTC. Protein sequence: CASSSDSNANYGYTF.

The rearrangement uses TRBV29-1 and TRBJ2-7; 8 nucleotides line up with TRBD1. Looked up from germline, CDR1 is SQVTM and CDR2 is ANQGSEA. The CDR3 contains 14 residues. Trimming at V came to 6 bases and at J to 3 bases, leaving 10 bases not matched to a gene. CDR3 residues: CSVKGTGGVYEQYF. CDR3 nucleotide sequence: TGCAGCGTGAAAGGGACAGGCGGGGTCTACGAGCAGTACTTC.

V and J are TRBV4-2 and TRBJ2-2; 7 bases are a match to TRBD1. The CDR3 sequence is 17 residues long. The junction had 11 bases not matched to a gene; V was cut back by 4 bases and J by 3 bases. Germline loops: CDR1 LGHNA, CDR2 YNFKEQ. This CDR3 reads CASSRGVGQAYTGELFF. The CDR3 DNA sequence: TGTGCCAGCAGCCGTGGGGTAGGACAGGCGTACACCGGGGAGCTGTTTTTT.

This clone was counted only a few times. This rearrangement joins TRBV5-1 to TRBJ1-5, with D maybe TRBD1 (6 bases). The CDR3 contains 13 residues. V was shortened by 4 bases and J by 6 bases, with 11 bases between the two germline ends. The germline V gene has CDR1 SGHRS and CDR2 YFSETQ. CDR3 bases: TGCGCCAGCAGCGGGGGGGCCGGTCAGCCCCAGCATTTT. It translates to CASSGGAGQPQHF.

The chain couples TRBV29-1 to TRBJ2-3, with a tentative D call TRBD1 (5 bases). The CDR3 sequence is 13 residues long. CDR1 and CDR2 (germline): SQVTM, ANQGSEA. Trimming removed 5 bases at V and 0 bases at J, with 9 bases between. The CDR3, as DNA: TGCAGCGTTAAGGGGCGAAGCACAGATACGCAGTATTTT. It encodes CSVKGRSTDTQYF.

The rearrangement uses TRBV6-5 and TRBJ1-4; no definite D call. V lost 8 bases, J lost 5 bases, and 9 bases lay in between. This CDR3 comprises 12 residues. In germline, CDR1 is MNHEY, CDR2 SVGAGI. The CDR3 sequence is CASGKTNEKLFF. The CDR3 DNA reads TGTGCCAGCGGCAAAACAAATGAAAAACTGTTTTTT.

This chain uses TRBV7-9 with TRBJ2-1; 12 bases match TRBD2. Germline assignment: CDR1 SEHNR and CDR2 FQNEAQ (reference sequence). The J segment lost 7 bases and the V segment lost 8 bases, leaving 3 bases of the junction unmatched. The CDR3 has 13 residues. CDR3 in DNA: TGTGCCAGCGGGACTAGCGGGTCTAATGAGCAGTTCTTC. It yields the protein CASGTSGSNEQFF.

This chain connects TRBV7-3 to TRBJ2-1; the match to TRBD2 covers 8 bases. V was pared by 3 bases and J by 8 bases, with 9 bases of the junction left unmatched. The CDR3 length is 15 residues. Per germline, CDR1 SGHTA and CDR2 FQGTGA. CDR3 region: CASSFRSLREDEQFF. CDR3 sequence (DNA): TGTGCCAGCAGCTTCCGCTCATTGCGGGAGGATGAGCAGTTCTTC.

The CDR3, as DNA: TGTGCCAGTCGGAATCCGAAGACGACAGGACCGGGGGGAAACACCATATATTTT. This codes for CASRNPKTTGPGGNTIYF. The rearrangement links TRBV19 to TRBJ1-3, with D possibly being TRBD1 (6 bases). Deletions cut 8 bases from V and 4 bases from J, with 27 bases between. This CDR3 is built from 18 residues. The germline V gene encodes CDR1 LNHDA and CDR2 SQIVND (reference sequence).

The rearrangement links TRBV11-3 to TRBJ1-3; D is uncertain. Germline V lookup: CDR1 SGHNT, CDR2 YENEEA. The germline V and J ends were trimmed by 0 bases and 4 bases, with 4 bases remaining between them. The CDR3 totals 13 residues. The CDR3 sequence is CASSLEAGNTIYF. CDR3 coding DNA: TGTGCCAGCAGCTTAGAAGCCGGAAACACCATATATTTT.

The chain is built from TRBV5-5 and TRBJ1-4; 7 nucleotides agree with TRBD1. This CDR3 has 14 amino acids. Per germline, CDR1 SGHKS and CDR2 YYEKEE (reference sequence). With V trimmed by 4 bases and J by 3 bases, 3 bases remained unmatched. CDR3 protein: CASSPGQANEKLFF. CDR3 nucleotide sequence: TGTGCCAGCAGCCCAGGACAGGCTAATGAAAAACTGTTTTTT.

This chain uses TRBV5-1 with TRBJ2-7; D is perhaps TRBD2 (7 bases). CDR1 and CDR2 (germline): SGHRS, YFSETQ. This CDR3 is 14 amino acids long. Trimming left V 8 bases short and J 3 bases short, with 18 bases between. The CDR3 DNA sequence: TGCGCCAGTAGACCCGGGGGGCTAGTCTACGAGCAGTACTTC. The encoded protein is CASRPGGLVYEQYF.

The rearrangement links TRBV30 to TRBJ2-7; tentative D call: TRBD2 (6 bases). This CDR3 is 14 amino acids long. Trimming shortened V by 0 bases and J by 4 bases, and 13 bases separated the two germline ends. Germline V gene sequence: CDR1 GTSNPN, CDR2 SVGIG (reference sequence). The CDR3 bases are TGTGCCTGGAGTGTAGGGGTGGGGGGTTACGAGCAGTACTTC. This translates into CAWSVGVGGYEQYF.

The chain employs TRBV19 and TRBJ1-4; D remains ambiguous. V gave up 9 bases and J gave up 8 bases, with 16 bases separating them. This CDR3 has 13 amino acids. Germline CDR1 is LNHDA and CDR2 is SQIVND (reference sequence). CDR3 DNA: TGTGCCAGCTCTACGACTGCCCTGGAAAAACTGTTTTTT. Its translation: CASSTTALEKLFF. Based on the CDR3 plus reference TRBV19 and TRBJ1-4, the full variable domain is DGGITQSPKYLFRKEGQNVTLSCEQNLNHDAMYWYRQDPGQGLRLIYYSQIVNDFQKGDIAEGYSVSREKKESFPLTVTSAQKNPTAFYLCASSTTALEKLFFGSGTQLSVL.

The CDR3 reads CASSLARVGEQFF. The CDR3 region has the DNA TGTGCCAGCAGCTTAGCTAGAGTAGGAGAGCAGTTCTTC. The chain employs TRBV11-2 and TRBJ2-1; D is ambiguous. The CDR3 runs to 13 residues. Per germline, CDR1 SGHAT and CDR2 FQNNGV. With 1 base removed from V and 10 bases from J, the gap between germline ends came to 11 bases.

The chain combines TRBV27 with TRBJ1-3; 8 bases map to TRBD1. The CDR3 runs to 15 residues. V trimming: 6 bases; J trimming: 3 bases; junction bases outside the gene matches: 7. Germline CDR1 is MNHEY and CDR2 is SMNVEV (reference sequence). The CDR3 here is CASSRTGYYGNTIYF. Here the CDR3 DNA reads TGTGCCAGCAGCCGGACAGGGTATTATGGAAACACCATATATTTT.

CDR3 sequence reads: CASSFGLAADYEQYF. In nucleotides, the CDR3 is TGCGCCAGCAGCTTTGGACTAGCCGCCGACTACGAGCAGTACTTC. The J gene is TRBJ2-7, the V gene TRBV5-1; 8 bases map to TRBD2. The V gene end was trimmed by 2 bases and the J gene end by 3 bases; junction bases not matched to a gene: 7. The germline gives CDR1 SGHRS, CDR2 YFSETQ. The CDR3 consists of 15 residues.